This T cell receptor (beta chain) was sequenced in a study of glioma-infiltrating T cells. Study conclusions and caveats: Only very few CDR3 sequences appeared in both tissue and blood.

Using RNA template, CDR3s of TCR alpha and beta were amplified with iRepertoire arm-PCR. From the multiplex PCR reads, TCRdb called clonotypes with MiXCR, one entry per CDR3 protein. The sample comprises approximately 18,000 distinct CDR3 sequences, over 45% of which are singletons, and roughly 40% rests with the top ten. V was pared by 2 bases and J by 4 bases, with 8 bases between. The CDR3 is 13 amino acids. Germline V gene data show CDR1 as MNHEY and CDR2 as SMNVEV (reference sequence). This clonotype has more than one count but fewer than ten. What it binds is not known. This TCR was recovered from a human donor with low-grade glioma or glioblastoma, undergoing nonglioma brain surgery, or in good health (not recorded which). Material: glioma tissue, nonneoplastic brain tissue, or PBMCs (not recorded which). The chain carries TRBV27 and TRBJ1-2; D is unclear. The DNA of the CDR3 is TGTGCCAGCAGTTTAGGACGGACCTATGGCTACACCTTC. Amino acid sequence: CASSLGRTYGYTF.